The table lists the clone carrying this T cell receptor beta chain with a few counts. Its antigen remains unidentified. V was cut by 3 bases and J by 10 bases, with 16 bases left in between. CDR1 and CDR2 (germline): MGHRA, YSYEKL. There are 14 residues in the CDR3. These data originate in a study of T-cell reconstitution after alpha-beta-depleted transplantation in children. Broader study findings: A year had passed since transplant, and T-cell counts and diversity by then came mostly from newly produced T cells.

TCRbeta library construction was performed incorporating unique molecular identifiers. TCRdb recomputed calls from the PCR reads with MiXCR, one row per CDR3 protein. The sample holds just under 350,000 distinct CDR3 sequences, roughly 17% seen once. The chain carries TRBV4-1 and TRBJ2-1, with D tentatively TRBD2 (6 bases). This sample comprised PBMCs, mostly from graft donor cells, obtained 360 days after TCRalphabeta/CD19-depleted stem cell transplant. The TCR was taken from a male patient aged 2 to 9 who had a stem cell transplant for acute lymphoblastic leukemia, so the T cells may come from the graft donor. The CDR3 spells CASSQGPLATEQFF. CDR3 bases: TGCGCCAGCAGCCAGGGACCCCTAGCGACCGAGCAGTTCTTC.